What follows describes a single TCR beta chain. Trimming shortened V by 5 bases and J by 0 bases, and 11 bases separated the two germline ends. The CDR3 spans 14 residues. CDR1 is SEHNR, CDR2 FQNEAQ, per germline (reference sequence). Cohort assignment relied on participant-reported clinical history. Before being deemed recovered, Cohort 3 donors had two negative PCRs, clearance, or symptom resolution. The entry originates in a study of blood T cell repertoires in COVID-19. Study at large: Acute-phase and convalescent COVID-19 samples originated in the United States, Italy and Spain. Sample material is recorded as cDNA or gDNA derived from T cells, B-cell-depleted T cells, or PBMCs.

Generated by immunoSEQ multiplex PCR, the TCRdb table keeps only in-frame clones and is missing some. The profile shows hundreds of thousands of clones, around 84% of them singletons. The sample taken for sequencing was PBMCs or T cells enriched from blood (not recorded which). This receptor was identified in a woman in her fifties or sixties who had recovered from COVID-19. V and J are TRBV7-9 and TRBJ2-7; no firm D call. CDR3 bases: TGTGCCAGCAGCGCGGAATCAAGCTCCTACGAGCAGTACTTC. Protein product: CASSAESSSYEQYF.